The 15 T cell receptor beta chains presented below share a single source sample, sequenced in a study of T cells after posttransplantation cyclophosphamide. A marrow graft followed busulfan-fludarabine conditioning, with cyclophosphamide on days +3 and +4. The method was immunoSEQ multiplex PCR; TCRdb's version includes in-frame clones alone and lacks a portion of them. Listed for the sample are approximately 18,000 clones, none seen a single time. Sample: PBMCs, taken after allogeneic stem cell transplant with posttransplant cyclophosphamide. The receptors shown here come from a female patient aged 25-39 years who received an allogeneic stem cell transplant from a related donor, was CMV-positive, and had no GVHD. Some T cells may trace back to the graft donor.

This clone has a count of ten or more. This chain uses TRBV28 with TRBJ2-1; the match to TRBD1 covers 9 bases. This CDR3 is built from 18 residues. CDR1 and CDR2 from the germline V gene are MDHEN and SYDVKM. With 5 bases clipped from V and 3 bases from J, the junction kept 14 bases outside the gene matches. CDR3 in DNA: TGTGCCAGCAGTGACACCTCCAAAACAGGGGGCCTCTACAATGAGCAGTTCTTC. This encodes CASSDTSKTGGLYNEQFF.

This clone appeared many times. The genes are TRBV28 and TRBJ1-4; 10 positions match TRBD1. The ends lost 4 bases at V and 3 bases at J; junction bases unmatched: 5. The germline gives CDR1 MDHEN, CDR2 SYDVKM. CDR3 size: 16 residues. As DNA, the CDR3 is TGTGCCAGCAGTTCGACAGGGGGCTTGGCTAATGAAAAACTGTTTTTT. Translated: CASSSTGGLANEKLFF.

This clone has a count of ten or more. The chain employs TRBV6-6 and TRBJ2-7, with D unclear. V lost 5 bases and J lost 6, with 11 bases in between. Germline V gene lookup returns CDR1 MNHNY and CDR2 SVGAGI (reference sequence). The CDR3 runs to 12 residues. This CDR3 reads CASSLRESEQYF. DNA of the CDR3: TGTGCCAGCAGTCTACGAGAGTCCGAGCAGTACTTC.

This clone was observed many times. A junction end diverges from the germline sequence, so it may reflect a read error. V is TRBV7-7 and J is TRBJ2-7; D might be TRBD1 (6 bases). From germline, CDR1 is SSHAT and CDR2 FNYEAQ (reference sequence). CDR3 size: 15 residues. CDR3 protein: CASSFRQGGQYEQYF. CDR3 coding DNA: TGTGCTAGCAGCTTCCGTCAGGGTGGACAGTACGAGCAGTACTTC.

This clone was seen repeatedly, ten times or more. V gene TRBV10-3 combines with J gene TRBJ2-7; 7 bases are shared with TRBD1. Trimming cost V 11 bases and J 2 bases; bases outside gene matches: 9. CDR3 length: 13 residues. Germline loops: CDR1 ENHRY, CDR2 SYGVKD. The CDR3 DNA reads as TGTGCCGCGGTAAGGGACAGTCCCTACGAGCAGTACTTC. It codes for CAAVRDSPYEQYF.

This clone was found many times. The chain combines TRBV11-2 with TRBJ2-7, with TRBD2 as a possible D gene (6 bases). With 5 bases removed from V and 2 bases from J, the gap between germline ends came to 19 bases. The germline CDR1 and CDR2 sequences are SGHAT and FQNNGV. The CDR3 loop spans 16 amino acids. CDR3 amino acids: CASSLSPTSLPYEQYF. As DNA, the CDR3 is TGTGCCAGCAGCCTATCCCCAACTAGCCTCCCCTACGAGCAGTACTTC. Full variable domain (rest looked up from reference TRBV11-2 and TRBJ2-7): EAGVAQSPRYKIIEKRQSVAFWCNPISGHATLYWYQQILGQGPKLLIQFQNNGVVDDSQLPKDRFSAERLKGVDSTLKIQPAKLEDSAVYLCASSLSPTSLPYEQYFGPGTRLTVT.

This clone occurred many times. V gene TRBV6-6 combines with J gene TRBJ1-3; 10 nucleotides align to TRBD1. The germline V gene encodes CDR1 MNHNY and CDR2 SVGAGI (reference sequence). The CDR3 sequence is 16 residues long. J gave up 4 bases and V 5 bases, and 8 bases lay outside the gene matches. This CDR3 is CASSPSGTGVGNTIYF. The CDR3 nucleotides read TGTGCCAGCAGTCCCTCCGGGACAGGGGTAGGAAACACCATATATTTT.

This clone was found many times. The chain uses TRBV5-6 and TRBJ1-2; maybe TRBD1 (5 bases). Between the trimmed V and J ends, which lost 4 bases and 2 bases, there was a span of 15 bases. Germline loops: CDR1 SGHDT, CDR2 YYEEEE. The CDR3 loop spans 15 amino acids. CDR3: CASSAGGGVNYGYTF. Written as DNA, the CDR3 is TGTGCCAGCAGCGCGGGCGGGGGGGTGAACTATGGCTACACCTTC.

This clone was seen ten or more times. The CDR3 nucleotides are TGTGCCAGCAGTTTACTAGGATATAATTCACCCCTCCACTTT. It codes for CASSLLGYNSPLHF. This sequence joins TRBV27 and TRBJ1-6; the D is unclear. With 2 bases removed from V and 4 bases from J, the gap between germline ends came to 6 bases. The CDR3 extends over 14 amino acids. The germline gives CDR1 MNHEY, CDR2 SMNVEV (reference sequence).

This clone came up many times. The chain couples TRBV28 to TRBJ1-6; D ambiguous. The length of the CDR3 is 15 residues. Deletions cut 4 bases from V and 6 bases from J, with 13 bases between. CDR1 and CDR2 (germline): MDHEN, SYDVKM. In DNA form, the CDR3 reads TGTGCCAGCAGTTATTACCAATGGGCTAATTCACCCCTCCACTTT. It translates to CASSYYQWANSPLHF.

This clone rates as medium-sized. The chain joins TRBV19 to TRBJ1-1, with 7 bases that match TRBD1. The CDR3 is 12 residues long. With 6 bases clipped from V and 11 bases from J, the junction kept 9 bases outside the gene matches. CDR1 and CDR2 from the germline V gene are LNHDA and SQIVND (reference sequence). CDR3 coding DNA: TGTGCCAGTAGCCCCCGGGACAGTGGGGCTTTCTTT. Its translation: CASSPRDSGAFF.

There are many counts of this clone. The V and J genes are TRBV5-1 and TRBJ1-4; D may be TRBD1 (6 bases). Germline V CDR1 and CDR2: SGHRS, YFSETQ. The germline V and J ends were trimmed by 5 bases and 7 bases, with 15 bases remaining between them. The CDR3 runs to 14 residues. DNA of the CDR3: TGCGCCAGCAGTCTACAGGGACCGAGTGAAAAACTGTTTTTT. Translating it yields CASSLQGPSEKLFF.

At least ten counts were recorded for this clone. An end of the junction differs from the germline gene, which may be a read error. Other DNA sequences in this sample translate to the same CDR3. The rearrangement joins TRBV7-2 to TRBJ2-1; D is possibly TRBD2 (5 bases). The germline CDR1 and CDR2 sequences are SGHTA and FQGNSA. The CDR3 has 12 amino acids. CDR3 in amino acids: CASSLDRGIKLF. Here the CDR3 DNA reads TGTGCCAGCAGCTTAGATCGGGGTATTAAGCTCTTC.

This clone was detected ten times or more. The CDR3 loop is CASSPLRDTEAFF. The CDR3 nucleotides read TGTGCCAGCTCACCACTTCGGGACACTGAAGCTTTCTTT. The V and J genes are TRBV18 and TRBJ1-1; D gene ambiguous. The CDR3 runs 13 residues. Germline CDR1 KGHSH, CDR2 LQKENI. V dropped 1 base and J dropped 3 bases, with 6 bases sitting between them.

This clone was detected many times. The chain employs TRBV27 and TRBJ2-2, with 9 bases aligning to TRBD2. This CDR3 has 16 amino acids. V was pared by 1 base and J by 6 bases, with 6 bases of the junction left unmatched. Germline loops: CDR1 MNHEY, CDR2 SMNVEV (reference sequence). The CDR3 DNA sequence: TGTGCCAGCAGTTTATATAGGCTAGCGGGGTCCGGGGAGCTGTTTTTT. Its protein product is CASSLYRLAGSGELFF.